The TCR beta chain under discussion was sequenced for a study of shared clonotypes between healthy human individuals. The V and J ends lost 4 bases and 8 bases, in that order; junction bases with no gene match: 9. The V gene's germline CDR1 is LNHDA and CDR2 SQIVND (reference sequence). CDR3 length: 14 amino acids. Study-level findings and limits: Relative to clonotypes present in all four donors, those not shared had lower generation probabilities. An anticipated effect of sequencing depth on clonotype sharing among donors was recognized.

Investigators spread the genomic DNA of each subset evenly over several immunoSEQ plates. Assay: immunoSEQ multiplex PCR; the TCRdb copy retains only in-frame clones and omits some. The sample consists of about 2.1 million clones, about 92% of them appearing once. Points on this clone: What it recognizes is unknown.

It was CD45RO-negative cells, positively selected for CCR7, that made up naive CD8 cells, with terminally differentiated effector memory CD45RA+ cells excluded. The sequence derives from a man aged 18 to 30 in good health. Some clones in this sample may be carry-over from other donors' samples. This rearrangement joins TRBV19 to TRBJ1-1; 8 bases line up with TRBD1. Sequenced material: naive CD8+ T cells from PBMCs. The CDR3 sequence is CASSSAQGAQEAFF. The CDR3 DNA sequence: TGTGCCAGTAGTAGTGCCCAGGGGGCTCAAGAAGCTTTCTTT.